These 8 T cell receptor beta chains originate from one sample sequenced in a study of cytomegalovirus exposure and HLA in healthy donors. Amplification used 60 Vbeta primers and 13 Jbeta primers. Clones were read by immunoSEQ multiplex PCR, and TCRdb kept only the in-frame ones, dropping some. The table shows 150,000 to 180,000 clones, with approximately 74% occurring only once. The sample taken for sequencing was PBMCs. These receptors were collected from a man aged 18 to 35 in good health and CMV-seronegative.

This clone showed up just a few times. This chain uses TRBV5-1 with TRBJ2-7; 7 bases map to TRBD1. Unmatched junction bases numbered 2, after V lost 1 base and J lost 1 base. The CDR3 consists of 14 residues. Germline V gene sequence: CDR1 SGHRS, CDR2 YFSETQ. This chain's CDR3 is CASSLRDRSYEQYF. The CDR3 bases are TGCGCCAGCAGCTTGAGGGACAGATCCTACGAGCAGTACTTC.

This clone was seen a few times. This chain links TRBV2 with TRBJ2-7; 8 positions match TRBD1. There are 12 residues in the CDR3. CDR1 is SNHLY, CDR2 FYNNEI, per germline. With 10 bases clipped from V and 4 bases from J, the junction kept 6 bases outside the gene matches. The CDR3 DNA reads as TGTGCCACAAAGAACAGGGGGTACGAGCAGTACTTC. Its protein product is CATKNRGYEQYF.

The CDR3 region is CASSGGRQGTTDTQYF. The CDR3 nucleotides are TGTGCCAGCAGCGGGGGGCGACAGGGGACCACAGATACGCAGTATTTT. The chain uses TRBV5-4 and TRBJ2-3; 8 bases match TRBD1. The CDR3 contains 16 residues. Losses at the gene ends were 4 bases for V and 2 bases for J; bases not matched to a gene: 9. Per the germline V gene, CDR1 is SGHNT and CDR2 is YYREEE (reference sequence).

The chain links TRBV5-4 to TRBJ2-3; D gene unclear. V lost 0 bases to trimming and J lost 4 bases, with 6 bases between them. The CDR3 consists of 13 residues. In germline, CDR1 is SGHNT, CDR2 YYREEE (reference sequence). In DNA, the CDR3 is TGTGCCAGCAGCTTGGTATCGGCAGATACGCAGTATTTT. It yields the protein CASSLVSADTQYF.

This clone occurred once. The rearrangement uses TRBV2 and TRBJ1-1, with 7 positions matching TRBD1. CDR3 length: 14 amino acids. Germline CDR1 reads SNHLY; CDR2 reads FYNNEI. V trimming: 8 bases; J trimming: 12 bases; junction bases outside the gene matches: 18. CDR3 nucleotide sequence: TGTGCCAGCTTTTACGATACAGGGGCAATTCGGACTTTCTTT. It yields the protein CASFYDTGAIRTFF. Combining the CDR3 with reference TRBV2 and TRBJ1-1 gives the whole variable domain EPEVTQTPSHQVTQMGQEVILRCVPISNHLYFYWYRQILGQKVEFLVSFYNNEISEKSEIFDDQFSVERPDGSNFTLKIRSTKLEDSAMYFCASFYDTGAIRTFFGQGTRLTVV.

The chain combines TRBV9 with TRBJ2-2, with a tentative D call TRBD1 (5 bases). The CDR3 spans 15 residues. Germline CDR1 SGDLS, CDR2 YYNGEE. With 4 bases removed from V and 5 bases from J, the gap between germline ends came to 15 bases. The CDR3 reads CASSWVQGGTGELFF. The CDR3 nucleotides are TGTGCCAGCAGCTGGGTGCAGGGTGGGACCGGGGAGCTGTTTTTT.

This clone has more than one count but fewer than ten. The chain's CDR3 is CASSQDGGGGANVLTF. Written as DNA, the CDR3 is TGTGCCAGCAGCCAAGATGGGGGCGGAGGGGCCAACGTCCTGACTTTC. V usage is TRBV4-2 and J usage is TRBJ2-6; possible D gene TRBD1, 6 bases. The CDR3 length is 16 residues. Germline loops: CDR1 LGHNA, CDR2 YNFKEQ. With 0 bases removed from V and 4 bases from J, the gap between germline ends came to 10 bases.

The chain uses TRBV11-2 and TRBJ2-3; 7 bases fit TRBD1. The V segment lost 5 bases and the J segment 6 bases; nucleotides outside the gene matches: 8. The CDR3 loop spans 14 amino acids. Per the germline V gene, CDR1 is SGHAT and CDR2 is FQNNGV. CDR3: CASSPNRGWDTQYF. DNA for the CDR3: TGTGCCAGCAGCCCGAACAGGGGCTGGGATACGCAGTATTTT.